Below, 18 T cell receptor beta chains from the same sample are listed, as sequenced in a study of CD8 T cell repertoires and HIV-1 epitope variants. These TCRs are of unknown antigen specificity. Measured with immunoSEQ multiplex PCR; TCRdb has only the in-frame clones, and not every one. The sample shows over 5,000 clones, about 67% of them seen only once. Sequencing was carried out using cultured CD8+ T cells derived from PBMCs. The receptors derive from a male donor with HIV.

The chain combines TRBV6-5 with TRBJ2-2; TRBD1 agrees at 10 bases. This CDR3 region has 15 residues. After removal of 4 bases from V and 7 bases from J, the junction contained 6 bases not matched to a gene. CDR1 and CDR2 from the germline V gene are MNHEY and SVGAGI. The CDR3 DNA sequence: TGTGCCAGCAGTTTGACAGGGGGCAGGAGCGGGGAGCTGTTTTTT. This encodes CASSLTGGRSGELFF.

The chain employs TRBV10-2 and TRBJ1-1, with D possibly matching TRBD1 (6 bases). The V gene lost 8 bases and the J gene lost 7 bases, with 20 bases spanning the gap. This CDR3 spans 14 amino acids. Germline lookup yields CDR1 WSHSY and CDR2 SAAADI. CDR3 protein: CASQDRPTELEAFF. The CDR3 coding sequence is TGCGCCAGCCAGGACAGACCCACTGAACTTGAAGCTTTCTTT.

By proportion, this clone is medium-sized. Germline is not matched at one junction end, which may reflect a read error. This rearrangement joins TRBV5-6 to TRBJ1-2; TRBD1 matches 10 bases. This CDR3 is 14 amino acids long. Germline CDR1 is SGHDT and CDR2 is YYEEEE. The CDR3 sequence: CASSDPGTGVLGAF. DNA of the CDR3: TGTGCCAGCAGCGATCCCGGGACAGGGGTCCTCGGTGCCTTC.

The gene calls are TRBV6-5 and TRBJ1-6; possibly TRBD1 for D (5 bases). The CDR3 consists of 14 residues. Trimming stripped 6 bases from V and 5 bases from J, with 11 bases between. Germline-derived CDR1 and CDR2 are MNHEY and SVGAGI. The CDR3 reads CASRIGTDNSPLHF. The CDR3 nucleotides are TGTGCCAGCAGAATCGGGACCGATAATTCACCCCTCCACTTT.

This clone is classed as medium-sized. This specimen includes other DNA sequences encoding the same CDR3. CDR3 amino acids: CAISEGDTEAFF. CDR3 DNA: TGTGCCATCAGTGAGGGGGATACTGAAGCTTTCTTT. V usage is TRBV10-3 and J usage is TRBJ1-1, with D unresolved. The germline V and J ends were trimmed by 2 bases and 5 bases, with 6 bases remaining between them. Germline loops: CDR1 ENHRY, CDR2 SYGVKD. The CDR3 has 12 residues.

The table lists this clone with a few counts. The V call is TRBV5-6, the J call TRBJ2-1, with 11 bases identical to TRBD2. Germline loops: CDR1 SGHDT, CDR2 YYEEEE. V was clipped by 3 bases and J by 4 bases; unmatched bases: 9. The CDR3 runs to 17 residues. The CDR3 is CASSYTTGLAVYNEQFF. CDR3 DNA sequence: TGTGCCAGCAGCTATACCACGGGACTAGCGGTATACAATGAGCAGTTCTTC.

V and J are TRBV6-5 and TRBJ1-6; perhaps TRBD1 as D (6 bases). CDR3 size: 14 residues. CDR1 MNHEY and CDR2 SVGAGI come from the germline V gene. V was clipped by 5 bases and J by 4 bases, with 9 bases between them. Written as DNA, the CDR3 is TGTGCCAGCAGTCCCGGACAGTATAATTCACCCCTCCACTTT. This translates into CASSPGQYNSPLHF.

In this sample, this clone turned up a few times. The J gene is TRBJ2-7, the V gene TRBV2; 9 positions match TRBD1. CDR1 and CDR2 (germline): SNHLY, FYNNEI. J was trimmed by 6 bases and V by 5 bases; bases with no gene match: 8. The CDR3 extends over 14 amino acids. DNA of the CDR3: TGTGCCAGCAGTTCCATACAGGGGGCCAGCGAGCAGTACTTC. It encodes CASSSIQGASEQYF.

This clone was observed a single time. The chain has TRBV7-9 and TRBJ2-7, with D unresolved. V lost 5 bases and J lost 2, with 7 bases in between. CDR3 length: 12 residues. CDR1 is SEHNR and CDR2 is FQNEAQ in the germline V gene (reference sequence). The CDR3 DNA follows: TGTGCCAGCAGCGATACGACCTACGAGCAGTACTTC. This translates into CASSDTTYEQYF.

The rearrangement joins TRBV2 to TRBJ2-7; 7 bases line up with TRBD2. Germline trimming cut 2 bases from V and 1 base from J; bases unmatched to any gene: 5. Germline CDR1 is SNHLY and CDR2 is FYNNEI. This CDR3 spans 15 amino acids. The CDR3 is CASSELGEGSYEQYF. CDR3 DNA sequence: TGTGCCAGCAGTGAATTGGGGGAGGGGTCCTACGAGCAGTACTTC.

The CDR3 loop is CASSDPDSYEQYF. The CDR3 nucleotides read TGTGCCAGCAGCGATCCTGATAGCTACGAGCAGTACTTC. The chain carries TRBV2 and TRBJ2-7; D unclear. Germline loops: CDR1 SNHLY, CDR2 FYNNEI. The CDR3 totals 13 residues. V gave up 6 bases and J gave up 3 bases, with 12 bases separating them.

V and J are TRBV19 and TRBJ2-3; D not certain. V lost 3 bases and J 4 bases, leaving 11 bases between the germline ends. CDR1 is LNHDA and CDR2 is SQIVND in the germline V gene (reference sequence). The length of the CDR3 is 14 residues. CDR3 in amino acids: CASSIHQEPDTQYF. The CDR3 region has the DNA TGTGCCAGTAGTATTCACCAGGAACCAGATACGCAGTATTTT. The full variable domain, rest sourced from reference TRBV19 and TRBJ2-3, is DGGITQSPKYLFRKEGQNVTLSCEQNLNHDAMYWYRQDPGQGLRLIYYSQIVNDFQKGDIAEGYSVSREKKESFPLTVTSAQKNPTAFYLCASSIHQEPDTQYFGPGTRLTVL.

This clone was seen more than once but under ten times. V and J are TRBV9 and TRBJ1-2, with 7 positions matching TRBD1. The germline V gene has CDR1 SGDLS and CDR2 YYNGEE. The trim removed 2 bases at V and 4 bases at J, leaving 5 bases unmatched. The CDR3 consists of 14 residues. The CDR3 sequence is CASSVADRSYGYTF. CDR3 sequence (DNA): TGTGCCAGCAGCGTGGCGGACAGGTCCTATGGCTACACCTTC.

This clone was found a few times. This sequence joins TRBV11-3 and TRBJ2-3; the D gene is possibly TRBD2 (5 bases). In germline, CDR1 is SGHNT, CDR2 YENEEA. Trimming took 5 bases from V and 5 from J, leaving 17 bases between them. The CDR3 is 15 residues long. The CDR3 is CASSRREGVGDTQYF. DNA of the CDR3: TGTGCCAGCAGCCGAAGAGAGGGAGTGGGAGATACGCAGTATTTT.

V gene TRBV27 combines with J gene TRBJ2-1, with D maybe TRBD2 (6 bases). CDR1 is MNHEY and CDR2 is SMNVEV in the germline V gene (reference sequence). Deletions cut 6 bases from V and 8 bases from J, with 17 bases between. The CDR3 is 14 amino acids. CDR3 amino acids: CASSDRTILDEQFF. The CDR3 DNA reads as TGTGCCAGCAGCGACCGGACTATTCTCGATGAGCAGTTCTTC.

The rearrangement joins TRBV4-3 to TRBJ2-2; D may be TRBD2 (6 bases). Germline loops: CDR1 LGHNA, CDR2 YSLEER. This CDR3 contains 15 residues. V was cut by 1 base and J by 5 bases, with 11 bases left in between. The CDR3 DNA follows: TGCGCCAGCAGCCAAGGGGGGGAGGAAACCGGGGAGCTGTTTTTT. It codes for CASSQGGEETGELFF.

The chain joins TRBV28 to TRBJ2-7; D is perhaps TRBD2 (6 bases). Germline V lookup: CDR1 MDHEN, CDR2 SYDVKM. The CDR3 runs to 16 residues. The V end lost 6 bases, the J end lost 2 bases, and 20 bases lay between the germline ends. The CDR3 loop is CASSLTSGTFAYEQYF. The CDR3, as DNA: TGTGCCAGCAGCTTAACCTCAGGGACTTTCGCCTACGAGCAGTACTTC.

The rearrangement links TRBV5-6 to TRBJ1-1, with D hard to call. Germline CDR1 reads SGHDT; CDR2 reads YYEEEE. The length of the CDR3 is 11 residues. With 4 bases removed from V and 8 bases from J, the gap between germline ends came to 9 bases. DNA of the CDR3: TGTGCCAGCAGCGACTCAGAAGAAGCTTTCTTT. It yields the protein CASSDSEEAFF.